The clone carrying this T cell receptor beta chain was recorded a few times. Its antigen is currently unknown. This sample stems from a study of identical twins. CDR3 length: 11 residues. Trimming took 6 bases from V and 14 from J, leaving 16 bases between them. General study findings and limits: The more abundant beta clonotypes in cord blood had fewer insertions, and memory repertoires did not show this.

TCRdb reprocessed the 5' RACE reads with MiXCR, giving one entry per CDR3 protein. The sample has some 210,000 distinct CDR3 sequences; about 16% are singletons. This sample was also put to use in a study of T cells expressing NK-cell markers.

The sample taken for sequencing was CD8+ T cells sorted from blood. The chain links TRBV12-3 or TRBV12-4 to TRBJ1-2; TRBD1 is a possible D gene (5 bases). This receptor was taken from a woman aged 18-29 years in good health. CDR3 sequence: CASSPGTALTF. The CDR3 nucleotides read TGTGCCAGCAGCCCCGGGACCGCCTTAACCTTC.